The T cell receptor (beta chain) under discussion was sequenced for a study of T cell repertoires in cytomegalovirus infection. Study findings and constraints: HLA-C-restricted CMV clonotypes gave the most frequent clonotype in two of eight donors.

TCRdb reprocessed the reads with MiXCR, giving one entry per CDR3 protein. The data contain roughly 150,000 distinct CDR3 sequences, roughly a quarter of them seen just once; the ten biggest clones take up about a tenth. This clonotype was counted a few times. Its antigen is not known. This receptor was obtained from a human donor in good health (CMV status not recorded). Some clones in this sample may be carry-over from other donors' samples. Material: PBMCs.

CDR3 coding DNA: TGCGCCAGCAGCATCGAGCGGGATTGGTTCTTC. Its translation is CASSIERDWFF. This chain joins TRBV5-1 and TRBJ2-1; TRBD2 aligns across 7 bases. Germline CDR1 and CDR2: SGHRS and YFSETQ. The J segment lost 15 bases and the V segment lost 4 bases, leaving 7 bases of the junction unmatched. The length of the CDR3 is 11 residues.